The rows below give T cell receptor beta chains drawn from one sample of a study of blood T cell repertoires in COVID-19. Repertoires were generated with immunoSEQ multiplex PCR, while TCRdb's copy carries only in-frame clones and drops some. The data show 190,000 or so clones, over 80% seen once. Material for sequencing was PBMCs or T cells enriched from blood (not recorded which). The receptors originated from a young man with acute COVID-19. CDR3s include the opening cysteine and the closing phenylalanine or tryptophan. Each record gives: clone size, D gene, V gene, J gene, CDR3 protein, CDR3 DNA. The D gene is left open where the match is weak. The listing skips clone size in some rows; elsewhere it reads once, few, many or a size class.

NA	NA	TRBV1	TRBJ1-1	CTSQGTGRAFF	TGCACCAGCCAAGGGACAGGGAGGGCTTTCTTT
NA	NA	TRBV2	TRBJ2-3	CASSTTPPLAATQYF	TGTGCCAGCAGTACGACACCCCCACTAGCCGCTACGCAGTATTTT
NA	TRBD2	TRBV28	TRBJ2-4	CASRGTSGILAKNIQYF	TGTGCCAGCAGGGGGACTAGCGGAATACTAGCCAAAAACATTCAGTACTTC
NA	NA	TRBV5-1	TRBJ1-1	CASSFEFSTEAFF	TGCGCCAGCAGCTTCGAGTTTAGCACTGAAGCTTTCTTT
NA	NA	TRBV5-1	TRBJ1-1	CASRGPGHSNTEAFF	TGCGCCAGCAGGGGTCCGGGACACTCGAACACTGAAGCTTTCTTT
NA	NA	TRBV6-2/TRBV6-3	TRBJ1-1	CASSYRLIGSTFEAFF	TGTGCCAGCAGTTACCGACTAATTGGTTCCACCTTTGAAGCTTTCTTT
NA	NA	TRBV28	TRBJ1-4	CASSLFWQGNEKLFF	TGTGCCAGCAGTTTATTTTGGCAGGGTAATGAAAAACTGTTTTTT
NA	TRBD2	TRBV7-3	TRBJ2-1	CASSFKREGPNEQFF	TGTGCCAGCAGCTTTAAGCGGGAGGGCCCCAATGAGCAGTTCTTC
NA	NA	TRBV6-5	TRBJ2-7	CASSSPSSGSEYEQYF	TGTGCCAGCAGTTCACCCTCCTCCGGGAGTGAGTACGAGCAGTACTTC
NA	TRBD2	TRBV9	TRBJ2-3	CASSASGKLTDTQYF	TGTGCCAGCAGCGCCAGCGGGAAGCTCACAGATACGCAGTATTTT
NA	TRBD1	TRBV18	TRBJ2-5	CASSGRTGRQTQYF	TGTGCCAGCTCCGGACGGACAGGGAGGCAGACCCAGTACTTC
NA	TRBD2	TRBV5-6	TRBJ2-1	CASSLGLAGSEQFF	TGTGCCAGCAGCTTAGGACTAGCGGGCTCCGAGCAGTTCTTC
few	TRBD1	TRBV5-1	TRBJ2-7	CASSWTGSLSYEQYF	TGCGCCAGCAGCTGGACAGGGTCCTTATCCTACGAGCAGTACTTC
NA	TRBD1	TRBV19	TRBJ2-3	CASQGTGDTDTQYF	TGTGCCAGTCAAGGAACAGGGGATACAGATACGCAGTATTTT
few	NA	TRBV19	TRBJ2-1	CASSLAAGYNEQFF	TGTGCCAGTAGTCTCGCCGCAGGGTACAATGAGCAGTTCTTC
many	NA	TRBV9	TRBJ2-2	CASTRDQIGELFF	TGTGCCAGCACCAGGGATCAGATCGGGGAGCTGTTTTTT
NA	TRBD1	TRBV3-1/TRBV3-2	TRBJ1-5	CASSRTGTGSQPQHF	TGTGCCAGCAGCCGGACCGGGACAGGGTCTCAGCCCCAGCATTTT
NA	TRBD2	TRBV30	TRBJ2-1	CAWSLAGGSNEQFF	TGTGCCTGGAGCTTAGCGGGAGGGAGCAATGAGCAGTTCTTC
NA	TRBD1	TRBV6-2/TRBV6-3	TRBJ1-2	CASSYPLQNRGHGYTF	TGTGCCAGCAGTTATCCCCTTCAGAACAGGGGGCACGGCTACACCTTC
NA	NA	TRBV4-3	TRBJ2-1	CASSQDSLVGQFF	TGCGCCAGCAGCCAGGACAGCCTGGTAGGGCAGTTCTTC
NA	TRBD2	TRBV7-6	TRBJ2-3	CASSPNPAGGTDTQYF	TGTGCCAGCAGCCCCAATCCAGCGGGGGGCACAGATACGCAGTATTTT
NA	NA	TRBV28	TRBJ1-4	CASREPGATNEKLFF	TGTGCCAGCAGGGAACCGGGAGCAACTAATGAAAAACTGTTTTTT
NA	TRBD1	TRBV5-1	TRBJ1-1	CASSVQGLNTEAFF	TGCGCCAGCAGCGTACAGGGGTTGAACACTGAAGCTTTCTTT
NA	TRBD1	TRBV5-1	TRBJ2-7	CASSYGQGDYEQYF	TGCGCCAGCAGCTACGGACAGGGTGACTACGAGCAGTACTTC
NA	NA	TRBV28	TRBJ1-6	CASSYPVDNSPLHF	TGTGCCAGCAGTTACCCAGTGGATAATTCACCCCTCCACTTT
NA	NA	TRBV4-1	TRBJ1-1	CASSQAINRVSNTEAFF	TGCGCCAGCAGCCAAGCGATTAACAGGGTCTCGAACACTGAAGCTTTCTTT
NA	NA	TRBV10-1	TRBJ1-1	CASSEGILNTEAFF	TGCGCCAGCAGTGAGGGCATACTGAACACTGAAGCTTTCTTT
once	NA	TRBV21-1	TRBJ2-1	CASSNLRGTSGKNEQFF	TGTGCCAGCAGCAACCTGAGGGGGACTAGCGGAAAGAATGAGCAGTTCTTC
once	NA	TRBV7-9	TRBJ2-1	CASSANRNEQFF	TGTGCCAGCAGCGCGAACAGGAATGAGCAGTTCTTC
NA	NA	TRBV2	TRBJ2-1	CASRAGPSNDNEQFF	TGTGCCAGCAGGGCGGGACCCTCAAACGACAATGAGCAGTTCTTC
NA	NA	TRBV25-1	TRBJ2-7	CASSLGRGQGTTYEQYF	TGTGCCAGCAGTTTAGGGAGGGGCCAGGGGACCACCTACGAGCAGTACTTC
NA	NA	TRBV7-9	TRBJ1-1	CASSFYPGQTNLNTEAFF	TGTGCCAGCAGCTTCTACCCGGGACAAACGAATTTGAACACTGAAGCTTTCTTT
NA	TRBD1	TRBV5-6	TRBJ2-7	CASSHDRGYEQYF	TGTGCCAGCAGCCACGACAGGGGTTACGAGCAGTACTTC
NA	NA	TRBV7-2	TRBJ1-5	CASSLVGTGGPQHF	TGTGCCAGCAGCTTAGTTGGGACCGGGGGGCCCCAGCATTTT
NA	NA	TRBV18	TRBJ2-7	CASSLPAYNSTYEQYF	TGTGCCAGCTCACTACCGGCCTATAACAGCACCTACGAGCAGTACTTC
NA	TRBD2	TRBV9	TRBJ2-3	CASSVGSGRGSTDTQYF	TGTGCCAGCAGCGTAGGAAGCGGGAGGGGAAGCACAGATACGCAGTATTTT
NA	TRBD1	TRBV27	TRBJ2-7	CASSLKGTDWTGGSYEQYF	TGTGCCAGCAGTTTGAAGGGTACGGATTGGACAGGGGGCTCCTACGAGCAGTACTTC
NA	NA	TRBV29-1	TRBJ1-1	CSAPALQANTEAFF	TGCAGCGCTCCCGCCCTACAGGCGAACACTGAAGCTTTCTTT
NA	NA	TRBV7-5	TRBJ1-2	CARSCLSGGRMYGYTF	TGTGCCAGAAGCTGTTTATCAGGGGGGCGTATGTATGGCTACACCTTC
NA	NA	TRBV5-6	TRBJ1-1	CASSPAGGLNTEAFF	TGTGCCAGCAGCCCGGCGGGGGGCTTGAACACTGAAGCTTTCTTT
NA	TRBD1	TRBV23-1	TRBJ1-5	CASSPLPGQGRVLHQPQHF	TGCGCCAGCAGTCCTCTCCCGGGACAGGGACGCGTTTTACATCAGCCCCAGCATTTT
once	NA	TRBV11-1	TRBJ2-7	CASSLGPGLRNEQYF	TGTGCCAGCAGCTTAGGTCCGGGGTTGAGAAACGAGCAGTACTTC
NA	NA	TRBV7-6	TRBJ2-1	CASSLSQGRDNEQFF	TGTGCCAGCAGCTTATCGCAGGGTCGCGACAATGAGCAGTTCTTC